This TCR beta chain emerged from a study of cytomegalovirus exposure and HLA in healthy donors. Whole-study results and caveats: With later analysis, a missense DCLRE1C variant became linked to TCR beta V- and J-gene trimming. In an earlier analysis, in approximately 570 donors, most V segments appeared productive either ~87% or ~30% of the time. Rare TCR sequences dominated, though some public TCRs recurred in many donors.

Germline-derived CDR1 and CDR2 are MDHEN and SYDVKM. After removal of 8 bases from V and 2 bases from J, the junction contained 7 bases not matched to a gene. The CDR3 spans 16 residues. In the case of this clone: The antigen is undetermined.

PCR primers comprised 60 Vbeta and 13 Jbeta primers. Here immunoSEQ multiplex PCR was the method, and the copy in TCRdb shows in-frame clones only, minus some. The sample lists about 180,000 clones, 75% to 85% seen once, with under 2% in the top ten. The sequence derives from a man younger than 30 in good health and CMV-seronegative. V and J are TRBV28 and TRBJ1-5, with 12 bases fitting TRBD1. The specimen was PBMCs. The CDR3 sequence is CASDQGTGGGNQPQHF. Here the CDR3 DNA reads TGTGCCAGCGACCAAGGGACAGGGGGCGGCAATCAGCCCCAGCATTTT.